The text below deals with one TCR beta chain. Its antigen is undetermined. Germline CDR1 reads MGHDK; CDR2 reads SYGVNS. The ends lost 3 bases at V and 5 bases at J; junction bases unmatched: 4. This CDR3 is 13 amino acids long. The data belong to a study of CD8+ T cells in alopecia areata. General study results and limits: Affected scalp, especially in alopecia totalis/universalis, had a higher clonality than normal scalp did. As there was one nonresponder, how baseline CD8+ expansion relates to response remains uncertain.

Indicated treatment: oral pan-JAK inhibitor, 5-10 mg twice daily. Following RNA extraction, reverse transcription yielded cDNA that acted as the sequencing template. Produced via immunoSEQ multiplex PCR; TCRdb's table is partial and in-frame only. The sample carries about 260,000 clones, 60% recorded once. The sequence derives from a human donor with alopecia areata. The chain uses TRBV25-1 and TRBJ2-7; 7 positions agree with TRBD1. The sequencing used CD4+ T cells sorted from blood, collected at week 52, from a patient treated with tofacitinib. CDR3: CASSDDRADEQYF. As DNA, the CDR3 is TGTGCCAGCAGTGATGACAGGGCGGACGAGCAGTACTTC.